This T cell receptor beta chain appears in the sequencing data of a study of cytomegalovirus exposure and HLA in healthy donors. Study-wide context: The approximately 120 million unique TCR beta sequences, from roughly 170 million T cells, were found by an earlier analysis.

CDR3 length: 13 amino acids. Germline V lookup: CDR1 SNHLY, CDR2 FYNNEI. To note about this clone: Its antigen is undetermined.

General study findings and limits: Later findings reportedly placed an Asian-associated ancestry cluster below the approximately 670-donor mean for N-insertions. Data from an earlier analysis indicated that most TCR beta V segments were productive either about 87% or about 30% of the time. A few chains tied to CMV proved CMV antigen-specific in vitro.

Amplification used 60 Vbeta primers and 13 Jbeta primers. The protocol was immunoSEQ multiplex PCR, while the TCRdb copy is restricted to in-frame clones and leaves out a portion. The sample shows about 90,000 clones, about three quarters of them seen only once. The chain couples TRBV2 to TRBJ2-5, with D perhaps TRBD1 (5 bases). The closer fit of TRBJ2-7 to the DNA end suggests the J call may be wrong. The sequence derives from a woman between 40 and 50 years old in good health and CMV-seropositive. Sequenced sample: PBMCs. CDR3 protein: CASSEHWGGEQYF. The CDR3 coding sequence is TGTGCCAGCAGCGAGCATTGGGGCGGCGAGCAGTACTTC.